The clone carrying this TCR beta chain was detected only a few times. No antigen is known for it. These data originate in a study of T-cell memory formation after mild COVID-19. Study-wide results and caveats: For contracting clones, CD4+ ones sat mainly in CM and EM, CD8+ in EMRA.

Using its own MiXCR run on the 5' RACE reads, TCRdb lists one record per CDR3 protein. The profile shows approximately 82,000 distinct CDR3 sequences, roughly 12% of them singletons. The CDR3 length is 14 residues. V was pared by 1 base and J by 7 bases, with 12 bases between. CDR1 is SGHVS, CDR2 FQNEAQ, per germline. V usage is TRBV7-8 and J usage is TRBJ2-3, with D perhaps TRBD1 (6 bases). This receptor was identified in a young man who had mild COVID-19 (a few samples of this study predate the infection). Cell type and time point are not known. Material for sequencing was PBMCs or a T cell subset sorted from them (not recorded which). CDR3 nucleotide sequence: TGTGCCAGCAGCTTAGGGACAGAAGACTATACGCAGTATTTT. Protein product: CASSLGTEDYTQYF. Combining the CDR3 with reference TRBV7-8 and TRBJ2-3 gives the whole variable domain GAGVSQSPRYKVAKRGQDVALRCDPISGHVSLFWYQQALGQGPEFLTYFQNEAQLDKSGLPSDRFFAERPEGSVSTLKIQRTQQEDSAVYLCASSLGTEDYTQYFGPGTRLTVL.